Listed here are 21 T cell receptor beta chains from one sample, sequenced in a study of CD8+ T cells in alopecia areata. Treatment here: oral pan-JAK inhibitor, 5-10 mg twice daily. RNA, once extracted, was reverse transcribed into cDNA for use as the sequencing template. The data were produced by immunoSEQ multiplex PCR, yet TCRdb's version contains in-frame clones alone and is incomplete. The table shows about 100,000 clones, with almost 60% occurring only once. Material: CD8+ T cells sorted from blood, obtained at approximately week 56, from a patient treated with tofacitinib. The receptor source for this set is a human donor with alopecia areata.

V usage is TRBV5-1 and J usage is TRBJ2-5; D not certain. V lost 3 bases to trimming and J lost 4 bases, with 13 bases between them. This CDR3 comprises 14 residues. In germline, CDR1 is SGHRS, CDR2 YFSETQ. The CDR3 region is CASSSYDARETQYF. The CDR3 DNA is TGCGCCAGCAGCTCGTACGACGCACGAGAGACCCAGTACTTC.

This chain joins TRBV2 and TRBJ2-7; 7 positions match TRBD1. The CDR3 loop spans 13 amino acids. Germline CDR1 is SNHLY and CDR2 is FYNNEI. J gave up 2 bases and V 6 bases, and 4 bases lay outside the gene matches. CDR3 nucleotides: TGTGCCAGCAGGGACAGGTTGACCTACGAGCAGTACTTC. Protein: CASRDRLTYEQYF.

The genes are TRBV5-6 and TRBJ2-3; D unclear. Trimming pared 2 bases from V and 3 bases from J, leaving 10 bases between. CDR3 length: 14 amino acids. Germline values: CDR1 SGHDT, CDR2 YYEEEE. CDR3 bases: TGTGCCAGCAGCTTTGGGGTTGGGACAGATACGCAGTATTTT. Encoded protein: CASSFGVGTDTQYF.

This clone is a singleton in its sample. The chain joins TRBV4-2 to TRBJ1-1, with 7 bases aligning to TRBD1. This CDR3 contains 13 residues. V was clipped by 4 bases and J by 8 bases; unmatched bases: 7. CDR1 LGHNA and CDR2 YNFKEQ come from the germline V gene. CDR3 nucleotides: TGTGCCAGCAGCCCCGGACAGGCAAGGGAAGCTTTCTTT. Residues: CASSPGQAREAFF.

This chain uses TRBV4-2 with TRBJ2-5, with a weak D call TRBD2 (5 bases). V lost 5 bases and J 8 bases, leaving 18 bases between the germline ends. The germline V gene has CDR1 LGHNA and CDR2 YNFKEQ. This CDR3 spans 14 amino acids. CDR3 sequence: CASSLADTPGTQYF. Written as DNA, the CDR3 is TGTGCCAGCAGCTTGGCCGACACTCCGGGAACCCAGTACTTC.

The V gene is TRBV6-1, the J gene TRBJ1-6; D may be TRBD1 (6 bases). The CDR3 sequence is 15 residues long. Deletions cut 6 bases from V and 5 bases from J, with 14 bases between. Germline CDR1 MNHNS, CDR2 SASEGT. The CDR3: CASRKPGQNNSPLHF. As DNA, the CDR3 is TGTGCCAGCAGGAAGCCGGGACAAAATAATTCACCCCTCCACTTT.

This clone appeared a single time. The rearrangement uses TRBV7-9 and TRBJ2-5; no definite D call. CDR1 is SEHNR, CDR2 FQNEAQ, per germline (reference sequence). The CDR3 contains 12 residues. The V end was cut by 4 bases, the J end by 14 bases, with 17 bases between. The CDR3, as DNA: TGTGCCAGCAGCTCTATGTGGACCCACCGTTACTTC. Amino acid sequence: CASSSMWTHRYF.

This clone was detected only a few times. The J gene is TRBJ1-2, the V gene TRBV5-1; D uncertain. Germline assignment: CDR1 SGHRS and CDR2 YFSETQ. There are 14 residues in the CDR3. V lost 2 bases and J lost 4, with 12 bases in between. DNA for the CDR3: TGCGCCAGCAGCTTTTTTGGGCAGTCCTATGGCTACACCTTC. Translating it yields CASSFFGQSYGYTF.

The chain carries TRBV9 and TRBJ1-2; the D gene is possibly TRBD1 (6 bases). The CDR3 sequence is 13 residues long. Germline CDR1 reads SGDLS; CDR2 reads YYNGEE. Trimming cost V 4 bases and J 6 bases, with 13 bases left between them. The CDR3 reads CASSPRQVDGYTF. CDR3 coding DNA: TGTGCCAGCAGCCCGAGACAGGTTGATGGCTACACCTTC.

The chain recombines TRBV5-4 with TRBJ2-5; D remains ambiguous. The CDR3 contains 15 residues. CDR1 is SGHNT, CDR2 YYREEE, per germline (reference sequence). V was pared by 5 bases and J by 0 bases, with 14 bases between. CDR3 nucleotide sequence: TGTGCCAGCAGTTCAGACGATGGCAACCAAGAGACCCAGTACTTC. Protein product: CASSSDDGNQETQYF.

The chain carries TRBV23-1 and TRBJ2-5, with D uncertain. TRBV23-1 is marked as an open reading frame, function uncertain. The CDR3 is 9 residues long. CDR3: CSGPGTQYF. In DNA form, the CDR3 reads TGCTCCGGGCCAGGGACCCAGTACTTC.

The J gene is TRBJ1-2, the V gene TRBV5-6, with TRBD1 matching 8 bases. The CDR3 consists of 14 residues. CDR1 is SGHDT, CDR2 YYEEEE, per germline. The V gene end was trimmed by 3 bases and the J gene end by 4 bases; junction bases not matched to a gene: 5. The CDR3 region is CASSYGTGVYGYTF. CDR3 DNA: TGTGCCAGCAGCTACGGGACAGGAGTCTATGGCTACACCTTC. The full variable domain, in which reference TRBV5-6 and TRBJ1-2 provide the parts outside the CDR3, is DAGVTQSPTHLIKTRGQQVTLRCSPKSGHDTVSWYQQALGQGPQFIFQYYEEEERQRGNFPDRFSGHQFPNYSSELNVNALLLGDSALYLCASSYGTGVYGYTFGSGTRLTVV.

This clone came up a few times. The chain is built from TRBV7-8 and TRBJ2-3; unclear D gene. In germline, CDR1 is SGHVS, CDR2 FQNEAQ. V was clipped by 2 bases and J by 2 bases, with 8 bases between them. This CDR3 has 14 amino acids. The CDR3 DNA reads TGTGCCAGCAGCTTAAGACTTTACACAGATACGCAGTATTTT. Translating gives CASSLRLYTDTQYF.

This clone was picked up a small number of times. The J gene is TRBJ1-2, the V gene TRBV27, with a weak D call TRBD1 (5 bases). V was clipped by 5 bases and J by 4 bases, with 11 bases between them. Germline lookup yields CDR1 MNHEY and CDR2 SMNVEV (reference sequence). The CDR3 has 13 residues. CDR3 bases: TGTGCCAGCAGTCCGGGACGGAGCTATGGCTACACCTTC. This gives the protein CASSPGRSYGYTF.

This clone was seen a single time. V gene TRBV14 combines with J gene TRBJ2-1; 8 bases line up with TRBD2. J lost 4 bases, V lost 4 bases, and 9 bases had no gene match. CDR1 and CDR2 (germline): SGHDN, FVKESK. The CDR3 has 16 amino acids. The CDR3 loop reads CASSRGRASGYNEQFF. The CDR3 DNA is TGTGCCAGCAGCCGTGGTAGGGCTAGCGGGTACAATGAGCAGTTCTTC.

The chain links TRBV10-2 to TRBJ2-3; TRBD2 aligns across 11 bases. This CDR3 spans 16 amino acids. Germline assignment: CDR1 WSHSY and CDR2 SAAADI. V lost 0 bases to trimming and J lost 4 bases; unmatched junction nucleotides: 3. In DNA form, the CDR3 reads TGCGCCAGCAGTGAGTCGCTAGCGGGGGGCGCAGATACGCAGTATTTT. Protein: CASSESLAGGADTQYF.

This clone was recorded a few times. CDR3 coding DNA: TGTGCCTGGAGTACGGGATCGAATCAGCCCCAGCATTTT. Translation gives CAWSTGSNQPQHF. The J gene is TRBJ1-5, the V gene TRBV30; D call uncertain. Per germline, CDR1 GTSNPN and CDR2 SVGIG (reference sequence). V lost 2 bases and J lost 4, with 9 bases in between. The CDR3 is 13 amino acids.

CDR3 region: CASRPPGQRTGGYTF. The CDR3 DNA follows: TGCGCCAGCAGGCCTCCGGGACAACGGACAGGTGGCTACACCTTC. V gene TRBV5-1 combines with J gene TRBJ1-2; 7 nucleotides line up with TRBD1. CDR1 and CDR2 from the germline V gene are SGHRS and YFSETQ. V shed 5 bases, J shed 7 bases, and the junction held 14 bases outside the gene matches. The CDR3 covers 15 residues.

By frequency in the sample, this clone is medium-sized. CDR3 protein: CASSIGRADIQYF. DNA for the CDR3: TGTGCCAGTAGTATCGGCAGGGCCGACATTCAGTACTTC. The rearrangement joins TRBV19 to TRBJ2-4; D possibly corresponds to TRBD1 (5 bases). Germline values: CDR1 LNHDA, CDR2 SQIVND (reference sequence). This CDR3 contains 13 residues. V dropped 3 bases and J dropped 8 bases, with 11 bases sitting between them.

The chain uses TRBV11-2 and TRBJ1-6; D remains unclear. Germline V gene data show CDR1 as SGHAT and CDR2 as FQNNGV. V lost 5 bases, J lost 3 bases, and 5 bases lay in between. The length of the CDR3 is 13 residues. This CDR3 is CASSPIYNSPLHF. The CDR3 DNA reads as TGTGCCAGCAGCCCAATCTATAATTCACCCCTCCACTTT.

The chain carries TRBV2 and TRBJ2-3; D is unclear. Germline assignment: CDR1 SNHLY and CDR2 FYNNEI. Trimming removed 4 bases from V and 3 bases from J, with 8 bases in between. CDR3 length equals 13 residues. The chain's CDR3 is CASSAEVTDTQYF. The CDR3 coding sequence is TGTGCCAGCAGTGCGGAAGTGACAGATACGCAGTATTTT.